This T cell receptor beta chain comes out of a study of cytomegalovirus exposure and HLA in healthy donors. General observations from the study: Sequencing depth across donors, presence/absence analyses assumed, was roughly uniform. In a later analysis, most CMV-associated TCR beta chains appeared HLA-restricted.

Germline V CDR1 and CDR2: SEHNR, FQNEAQ (reference sequence). Trimming took 0 bases from V and 2 from J; bases not matched to a gene: 9. The CDR3 has 19 amino acids. Worth noting for this clone: Its antigen is unidentified.

It was with 60 Vbeta and 13 Jbeta primers that the PCR ran. Repertoires were generated with immunoSEQ multiplex PCR, while TCRdb's copy carries only in-frame clones and drops some. The table records some 250,000 clones, about 80% of them present only once. The sequenced material came from PBMCs. The V call is TRBV7-9, the J call TRBJ2-1, with 11 bases aligning to TRBD2. This receptor was identified in a woman in her sixties in good health and CMV-seropositive. CDR3 sequence: CASSLAGLAGGGPYNEQFF. CDR3 coding DNA: TGTGCCAGCAGCTTAGCCGGGCTAGCGGGAGGCGGCCCCTACAATGAGCAGTTCTTC.